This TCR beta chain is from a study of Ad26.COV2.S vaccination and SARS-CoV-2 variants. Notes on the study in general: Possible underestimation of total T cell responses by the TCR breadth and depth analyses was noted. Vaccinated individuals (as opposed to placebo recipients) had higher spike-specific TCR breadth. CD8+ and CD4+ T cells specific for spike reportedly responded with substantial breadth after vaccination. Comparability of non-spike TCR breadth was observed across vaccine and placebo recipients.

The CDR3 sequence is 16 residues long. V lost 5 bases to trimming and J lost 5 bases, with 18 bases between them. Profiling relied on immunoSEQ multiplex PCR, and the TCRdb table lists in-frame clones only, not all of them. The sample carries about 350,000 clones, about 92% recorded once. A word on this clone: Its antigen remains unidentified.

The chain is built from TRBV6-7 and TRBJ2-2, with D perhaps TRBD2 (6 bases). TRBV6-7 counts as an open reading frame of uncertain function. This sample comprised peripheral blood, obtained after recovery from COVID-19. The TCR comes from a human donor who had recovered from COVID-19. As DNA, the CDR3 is TGTGCCAGCAGTCCCTGGAGCTCTGGAGGGACCGGGGAGCTGTTTTTT. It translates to CASSPWSSGGTGELFF.